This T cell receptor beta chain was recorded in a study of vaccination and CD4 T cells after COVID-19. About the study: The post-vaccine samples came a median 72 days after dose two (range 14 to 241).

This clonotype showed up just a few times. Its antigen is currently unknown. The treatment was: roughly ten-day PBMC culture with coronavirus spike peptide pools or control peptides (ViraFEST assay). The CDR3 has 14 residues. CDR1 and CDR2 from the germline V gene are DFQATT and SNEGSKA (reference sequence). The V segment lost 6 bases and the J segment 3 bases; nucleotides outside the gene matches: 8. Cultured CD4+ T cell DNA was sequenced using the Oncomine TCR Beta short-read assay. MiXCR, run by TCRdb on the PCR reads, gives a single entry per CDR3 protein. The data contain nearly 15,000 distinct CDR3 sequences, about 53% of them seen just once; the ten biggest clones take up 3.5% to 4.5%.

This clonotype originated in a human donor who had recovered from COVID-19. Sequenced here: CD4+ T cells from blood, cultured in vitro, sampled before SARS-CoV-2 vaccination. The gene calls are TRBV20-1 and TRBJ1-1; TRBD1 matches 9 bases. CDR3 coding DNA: TGCAGTGCGCTAAACAGGGGGCTTGACACTGAAGCTTTCTTT. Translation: CSALNRGLDTEAFF.